The source of this T cell receptor (beta chain) is a study of a mutant IDH1 vaccine in newly diagnosed glioma. Study as a whole: Radiotherapy, temozolomide, or both had been given previously, and both were given to most.

Sequencing was performed with immunoSEQ multiplex PCR; in TCRdb, only in-frame clones are kept and a portion is missing. The table includes under 75,000 clones, about 91% detected once. CDR3 length equals 14 residues. CDR1 SGHKS and CDR2 YYEKEE come from the germline V gene (reference sequence). V lost 1 base and J lost 7; bases outside the gene matches: 2. The time point was: baseline, week 1 (first vaccination visit). Treatment denoted: pre-vaccination baseline after standard-of-care therapy. The TCR originated in a man aged 45-65 years with glioma. The V gene is TRBV5-5, the J gene TRBJ1-4, with 9 bases matching TRBD1. The specimen comprised PBMCs, sampled from a glioma patient treated with radiotherapy, temozolomide or both. The CDR3 nucleotides read TGTGCCAGCAGCTTGACAGGGGGCGGTGAAAAACTGTTTTTT. This codes for CASSLTGGGEKLFF.